These 16 T cell receptor beta chains came from one sample sequenced in a study of blood T cells in healthy people across ages. Using a J-beta primer mix together with a sample-barcoded 5' primer, a second PCR was run for roughly 7 to 11 cycles. TCRdb re-analysed the 5' RACE reads in MiXCR, keeping a single row per CDR3 protein. This table holds 750,000 to 850,000 distinct CDR3 sequences, around a quarter found once. These data also featured in a second study, about T cells of mothers and their children.

Sequencing was performed on blood. These receptors originate from a boy between 10 and 17 years old in good health.

The chain uses TRBV27 and TRBJ2-5; 7 bases line up with TRBD2. The CDR3 has 14 amino acids. Germline V lookup: CDR1 MNHEY, CDR2 SMNVEV (reference sequence). The trim removed 3 bases at V and 5 bases at J, leaving 6 bases unmatched. The CDR3 coding sequence is TGTGCCAGCAGTTTGGGAGCGGGAAGGGAGACCCAGTACTTC. It specifies CASSLGAGRETQYF.

This clonotype has just a few counts. The CDR3 loop is CASSLNYKQFF. The CDR3 DNA is TGTGCCAGCAGTCTCAACTATAAGCAGTTCTTC. The chain recombines TRBV6-2 or TRBV6-3 with TRBJ2-1; D is uncertain. The CDR3 covers 11 residues. V lost 5 bases and J lost 11, with 10 bases in between. Germline V gives CDR1 MNHEY, CDR2 SVGEGT.

This clonotype was seen a few times. The chain couples TRBV24-1 to TRBJ2-5, with 8 positions matching TRBD1. The CDR3 consists of 16 residues. The J segment lost 2 bases and the V segment lost 4 bases, leaving 8 bases of the junction unmatched. Germline CDR1 reads KGHDR; CDR2 reads SFDVKD. The CDR3 coding sequence is TGTGCCACCAGTGAGGTGGACAGGGCCGGACAAGAGACCCAGTACTTC. The encoded protein is CATSEVDRAGQETQYF.

The rearrangement links TRBV7-9 to TRBJ2-3; D unclear. The CDR3 loop spans 16 amino acids. The V end lost 1 base, the J end lost 7 bases, and 18 bases lay between the germline ends. Germline V gene lookup returns CDR1 SEHNR and CDR2 FQNEAQ (reference sequence). DNA of the CDR3: TGTGCCAGCAGCTTAGGTAGTAGGCCTACTACCTATACGCAGTATTTT. Residues: CASSLGSRPTTYTQYF.

The J gene is TRBJ2-5, the V gene TRBV20-1, with TRBD2 matching over 10 bases. Per germline, CDR1 DFQATT and CDR2 SNEGSKA (reference sequence). The CDR3 length is 17 residues. J lost 3 bases, V lost 0 bases, and 10 bases had no gene match. In DNA form, the CDR3 reads TGCAGTGCTAGAGATCAGGGTCTAGCGGGGGAGGAAGAGACCCAGTACTTC. Its protein product is CSARDQGLAGEEETQYF.

The V and J genes are TRBV27 and TRBJ1-5, with a possible D match to TRBD1 (6 bases). Germline V gives CDR1 MNHEY, CDR2 SMNVEV (reference sequence). V lost 7 bases and J 5 bases, leaving 18 bases between the germline ends. This CDR3 has 15 amino acids. The CDR3 DNA reads as TGTGCCAGCAATACGCTTATGGGGGCACATCAGCCCCAGCATTTT. Protein: CASNTLMGAHQPQHF.

CDR3 DNA: TGCAGTGCTAGCCTGACCCAGCGCGAGCAGTACTTC. This sequence encodes CSASLTQREQYF. The chain employs TRBV20-1 and TRBJ2-7; D ambiguous. This CDR3 contains 12 residues. Germline CDR1 is DFQATT and CDR2 is SNEGSKA (reference sequence). Trimming stripped 3 bases from V and 6 bases from J, with 12 bases between.

Only a few counts were recorded for this clonotype. The rearrangement uses TRBV7-6 and TRBJ2-6, with D possibly being TRBD2 (7 bases). Looked up from germline, CDR1 is SGHVS and CDR2 is FNYEAQ. The CDR3 has 20 residues. Trimming shortened V by 5 bases and J by 4 bases, and 27 bases separated the two germline ends. The CDR3 sequence is CASSPLEGGAFLAGANVLTF. The CDR3, as DNA: TGTGCCAGCAGCCCACTCGAGGGGGGGGCGTTCTTAGCAGGGGCCAACGTCCTGACTTTC.

The rearrangement joins TRBV7-9 to TRBJ1-4; 12 bases are shared with TRBD1. Germline V CDR1 and CDR2: SEHNR, FQNEAQ (reference sequence). V gave up 5 bases and J gave up 3 bases; unmatched junction bases: 7. This CDR3 comprises 17 residues. The CDR3 is CASSLGQGAVANEKLFF. The CDR3 DNA follows: TGTGCCAGCAGCCTGGGACAGGGGGCGGTAGCTAATGAAAAACTGTTTTTT.

This clonotype has a handful of counts. The chain carries TRBV28 and TRBJ2-1; 7 nucleotides line up with TRBD2. This CDR3 is 14 amino acids long. CDR1 and CDR2 (germline): MDHEN, SYDVKM. Trimming removed 6 bases from V and 0 bases from J; junction bases left unmatched: 2. The CDR3 loop reads CASSGGNSYNEQFF. CDR3 DNA: TGTGCCAGCAGCGGGGGGAACTCCTACAATGAGCAGTTCTTC.

This clonotype has only a few counts. The genes are TRBV7-3 and TRBJ2-5, with TRBD2 matching 7 bases. This CDR3 comprises 16 residues. J gave up 1 base and V 1 base, and 6 bases lay outside the gene matches. Germline V CDR1 and CDR2: SGHTA, FQGTGA. The CDR3 bases are TGTGCCAGCAGCTTAAGGTCGGGGGGTCTCCAAGAGACCCAGTACTTC. It yields the protein CASSLRSGGLQETQYF.

This clonotype was found many times. V usage is TRBV4-2 and J usage is TRBJ2-7; 9 bases align to TRBD1. The trim removed 0 bases at V and 4 bases at J, leaving 10 bases unmatched. The germline CDR1 and CDR2 sequences are LGHNA and YNFKEQ. The CDR3 has 17 amino acids. This CDR3 reads CASSQEEGGQGWYEQYF. The CDR3 coding sequence is TGTGCCAGCAGCCAAGAAGAGGGGGGACAGGGATGGTACGAGCAGTACTTC.

The rearrangement links TRBV2 to TRBJ2-2, with TRBD2 identical over 11 bases. Per germline, CDR1 SNHLY and CDR2 FYNNEI. Trimming removed 6 bases from V and 1 base from J; junction bases left unmatched: 7. This CDR3 has 17 residues. The CDR3: CASSATSGALNTGELFF. CDR3 DNA: TGTGCCAGCAGCGCGACTAGCGGGGCTTTGAACACCGGGGAGCTGTTTTTT.

V is TRBV18 and J is TRBJ1-4; no clear D gene. Trimming shortened V by 6 bases and J by 2 bases, and 19 bases separated the two germline ends. The CDR3 has 17 residues. The germline V gene has CDR1 KGHSH and CDR2 LQKENI. The CDR3 here is CASSPQPRFGTNEKLFF. The CDR3 bases are TGTGCCAGCTCGCCTCAGCCACGGTTTGGGACTAATGAAAAACTGTTTTTT.

This clonotype was detected a few times. This sequence joins TRBV12-3 or TRBV12-4 and TRBJ1-2; D ambiguous. This CDR3 is 15 amino acids long. The V and J ends lost 3 bases and 3 bases respectively, with 14 bases between them. Here the CDR3 reads CASSFGSRYDYGYTF. In DNA form, the CDR3 reads TGTGCCAGCAGTTTTGGGAGCCGGTATGACTATGGCTACACCTTC.

Worth noting for this clonotype: The junction does not match germline at one end; this may be a read error. V gene TRBV12-3 or TRBV12-4 combines with J gene TRBJ2-3, with 10 nucleotides matching TRBD2. CDR3 size: 16 residues. CDR3 DNA sequence: TGTGCCAGCAGCTTACCAGGCCTAGCGGGGGCAGATACGGAGTATTTT. Its translation is CASSLPGLAGADTEYF.